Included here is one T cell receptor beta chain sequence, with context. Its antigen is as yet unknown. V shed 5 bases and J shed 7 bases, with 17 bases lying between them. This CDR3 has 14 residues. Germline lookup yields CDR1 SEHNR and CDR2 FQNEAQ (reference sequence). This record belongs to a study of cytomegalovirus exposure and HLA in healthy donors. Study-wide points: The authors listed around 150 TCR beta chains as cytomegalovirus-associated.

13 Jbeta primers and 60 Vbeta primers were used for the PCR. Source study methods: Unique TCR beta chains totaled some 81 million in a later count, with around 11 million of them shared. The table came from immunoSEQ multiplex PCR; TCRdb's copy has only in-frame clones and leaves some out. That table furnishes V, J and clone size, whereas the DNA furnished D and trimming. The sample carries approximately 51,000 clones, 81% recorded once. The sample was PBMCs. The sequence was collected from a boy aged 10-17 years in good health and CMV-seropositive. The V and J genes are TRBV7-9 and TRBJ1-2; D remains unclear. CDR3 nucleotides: TGTGCCAGCAGCCTAACCGCCCCTTCTTCTGGCTACACCTTC. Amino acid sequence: CASSLTAPSSGYTF.